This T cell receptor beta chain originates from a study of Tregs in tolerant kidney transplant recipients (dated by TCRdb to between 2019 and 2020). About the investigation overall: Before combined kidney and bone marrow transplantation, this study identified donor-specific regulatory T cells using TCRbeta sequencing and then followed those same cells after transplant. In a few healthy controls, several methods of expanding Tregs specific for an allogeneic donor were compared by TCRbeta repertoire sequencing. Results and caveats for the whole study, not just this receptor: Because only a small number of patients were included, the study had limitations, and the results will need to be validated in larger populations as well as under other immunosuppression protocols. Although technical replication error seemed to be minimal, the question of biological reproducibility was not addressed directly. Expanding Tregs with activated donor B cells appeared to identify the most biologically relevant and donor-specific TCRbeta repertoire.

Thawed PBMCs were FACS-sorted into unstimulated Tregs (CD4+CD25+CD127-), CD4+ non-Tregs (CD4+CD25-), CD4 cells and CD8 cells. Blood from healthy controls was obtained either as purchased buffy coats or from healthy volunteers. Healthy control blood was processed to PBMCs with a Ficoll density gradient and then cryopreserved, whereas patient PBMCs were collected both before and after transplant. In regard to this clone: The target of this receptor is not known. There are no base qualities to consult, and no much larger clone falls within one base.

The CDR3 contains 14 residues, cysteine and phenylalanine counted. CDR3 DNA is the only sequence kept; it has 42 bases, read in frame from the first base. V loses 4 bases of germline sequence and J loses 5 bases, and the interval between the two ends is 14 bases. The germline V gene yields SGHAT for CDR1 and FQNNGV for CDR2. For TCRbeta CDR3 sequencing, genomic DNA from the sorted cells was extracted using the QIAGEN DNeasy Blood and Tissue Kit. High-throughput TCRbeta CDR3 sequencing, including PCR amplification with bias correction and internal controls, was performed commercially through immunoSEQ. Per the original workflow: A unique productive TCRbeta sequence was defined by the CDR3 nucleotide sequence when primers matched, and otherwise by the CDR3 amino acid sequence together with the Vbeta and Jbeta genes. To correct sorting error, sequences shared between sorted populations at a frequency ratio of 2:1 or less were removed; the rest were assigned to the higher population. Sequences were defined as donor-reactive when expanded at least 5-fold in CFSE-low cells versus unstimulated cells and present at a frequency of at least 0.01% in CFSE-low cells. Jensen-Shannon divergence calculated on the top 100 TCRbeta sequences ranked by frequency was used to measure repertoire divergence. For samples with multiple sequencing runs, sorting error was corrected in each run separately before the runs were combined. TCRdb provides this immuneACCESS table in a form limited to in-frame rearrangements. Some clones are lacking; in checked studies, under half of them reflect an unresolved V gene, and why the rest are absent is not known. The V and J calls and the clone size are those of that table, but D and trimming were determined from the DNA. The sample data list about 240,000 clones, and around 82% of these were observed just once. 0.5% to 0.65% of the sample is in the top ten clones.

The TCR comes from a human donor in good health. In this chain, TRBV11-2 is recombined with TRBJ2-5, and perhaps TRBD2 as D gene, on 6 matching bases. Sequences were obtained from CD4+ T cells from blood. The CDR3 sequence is CASSYGGIGETQYF. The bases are TGTGCCAGCAGCTACGGCGGGATCGGGGAGACCCAGTACTTC.